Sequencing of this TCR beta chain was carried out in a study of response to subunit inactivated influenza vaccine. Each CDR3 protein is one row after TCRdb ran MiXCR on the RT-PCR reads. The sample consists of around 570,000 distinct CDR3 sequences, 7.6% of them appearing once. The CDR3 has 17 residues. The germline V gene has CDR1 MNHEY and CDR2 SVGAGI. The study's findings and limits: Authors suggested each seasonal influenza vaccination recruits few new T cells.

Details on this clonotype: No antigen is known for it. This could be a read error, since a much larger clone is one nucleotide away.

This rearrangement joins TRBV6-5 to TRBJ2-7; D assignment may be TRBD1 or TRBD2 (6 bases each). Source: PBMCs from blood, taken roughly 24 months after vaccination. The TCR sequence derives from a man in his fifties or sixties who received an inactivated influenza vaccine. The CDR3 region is CASSYSGRRDLGGELYF. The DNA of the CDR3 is TGTGCCAGCAGTTACTCGGGTCGACGGGATTTGGGGGGCGAGCTGTACTTC.